These T cell receptor beta chains were read from a single sample in a study of blood T cells in healthy people across ages. Each CDR3 protein is one row after TCRdb ran MiXCR on the 5' RACE reads. Seen here are roughly 1,700,000 distinct CDR3 sequences, roughly 27% observed once, and the top ten hold about 8%. The sample comprised blood. Receptor source: a woman in her twenties or thirties in good health. Both conserved end residues are part of each CDR3. Each record gives: J gene, clone size, V gene, D gene, CDR3 length, CDR3 protein, CDR3 DNA. A D gene is named only where the DNA matches it firmly. Part of the rows lack a size; the others show once, few, many or a class for expanded clones.

TRBJ1-1	NA	TRBV7-9	NA	14	CASSLSQGTTEAFF	TGTGCCAGCAGCTTGTCCCAGGGGACAACTGAAGCTTTCTTT
TRBJ2-7	few	TRBV2	NA	14	CASSDLGMYNEQYF	TGTGCCAGCAGTGATCTAGGGATGTACAACGAGCAGTACTTC
TRBJ2-5	few	TRBV5-4	NA	15	CASSSPSDSGETQYF	TGTGCCAGCAGCTCCCCATCGGACTCCGGGGAGACCCAGTACTTC
TRBJ2-3	many	TRBV12-5	NA	14	CASGFSIGTDTQYF	TGTGCTAGTGGTTTTAGCATAGGCACAGATACGCAGTATTTT
TRBJ2-7	few	TRBV18	NA	14	CASSPERVSYEQYF	TGTGCCAGCTCACCAGAGCGGGTTTCCTACGAGCAGTACTTC
TRBJ2-7	NA	TRBV2	NA	14	CASNELGIDYEQYF	TGTGCCAGCAATGAGCTAGGGATCGACTACGAGCAGTACTTC
TRBJ2-6	NA	TRBV6-1	NA	17	CASRGARGPSGANVLTF	TGTGCCAGCAGGGGGGCTCGGGGCCCCTCTGGGGCCAACGTCCTGACTTTC
TRBJ2-3	NA	TRBV7-2	NA	14	CASSLVGPLDTQYF	TGTGCCAGCAGCTTAGTGGGGCCATTAGATACGCAGTATTTT
TRBJ2-6	few	TRBV5-1	NA	19	CASSPDPRQVNSGANVLTF	TGCGCCAGCAGCCCGGACCCCAGACAAGTAAACTCTGGGGCCAACGTCCTGACTTTC
TRBJ2-1	many	TRBV25-1	NA	13	CASTEGAYNEQFF	TGTGCCAGCACGGAGGGGGCATACAATGAGCAGTTCTTC
TRBJ2-7	NA	TRBV28	NA	15	CASSLRRVPTYEQYF	TGTGCCAGCAGCCTCCGGCGGGTGCCAACCTACGAGCAGTACTTC
TRBJ2-5	few	TRBV5-1	NA	14	CASSSTVAQETQYF	TGCGCCAGCAGCTCGACGGTCGCACAAGAGACCCAGTACTTC
TRBJ2-6	NA	TRBV28	NA	17	CASSPRGGTYGANVLTF	TGTGCCAGCAGTCCAAGAGGAGGGACCTACGGGGCCAACGTCCTGACTTTC
TRBJ2-5	NA	TRBV28	NA	12	CASNMDGETQYF	TGTGCCAGCAACATGGACGGGGAGACCCAGTACTTC
TRBJ2-5	NA	TRBV15	TRBD2	15	CATSGRLADGETQYF	TGTGCCACCAGCGGGAGACTAGCGGATGGGGAGACCCAGTACTTC
TRBJ2-3	many	TRBV6-5	NA	13	CASSATDTDTQYF	TGTGCCAGCAGTGCGACAGACACAGATACGCAGTATTTT
TRBJ2-7	NA	TRBV7-9	NA	14	CASSMGGRADEQYF	TGTGCCAGCAGCATGGGTGGCAGGGCCGACGAGCAGTACTTC
TRBJ2-1	NA	TRBV7-9	NA	16	CASSSRASPSSGEQFF	TGTGCCAGCAGCTCCCGGGCCTCCCCATCTTCTGGTGAGCAGTTCTTC
TRBJ1-5	NA	TRBV25-1	NA	11	CASSEDRQQHF	TGTGCCAGCAGTGAAGACAGGCAACAGCATTTT
TRBJ1-2	few	TRBV20-1	NA	14	CSASGWTENYGYTF	TGCAGTGCTAGCGGCTGGACAGAGAACTATGGCTACACCTTC
TRBJ1-1	many	TRBV7-9	NA	14	CASSLSAANTEAFF	TGTGCCAGCAGCTTATCCGCGGCGAACACTGAAGCTTTCTTT
TRBJ1-2	few	TRBV28	NA	12	CASRPGPEGYTF	TGTGCCAGCAGACCCGGGCCGGAGGGCTACACCTTC
TRBJ1-1	NA	TRBV10-3	TRBD1	13	CATKDRWDTEAFF	TGTGCCACAAAGGACAGGTGGGACACTGAAGCTTTCTTT
TRBJ2-7	NA	TRBV10-2	NA	16	CASSETWGQASYEQYF	TGCGCCAGCAGTGAGACTTGGGGTCAGGCCTCCTACGAGCAGTACTTC
TRBJ1-3	NA	TRBV4-3	NA	13	CASSQLAGNTIYF	TGCGCCAGCAGCCAATTAGCTGGAAACACCATATATTTT
TRBJ2-7	many	TRBV7-3	NA	13	CASSWGPDSEQYF	TGTGCCAGCAGCTGGGGACCTGACAGTGAGCAGTACTTC
TRBJ1-2	NA	TRBV5-1	NA	14	CAISLEQGPYGYTF	TGCGCCATCAGCTTGGAGCAGGGTCCTTATGGCTACACCTTC
TRBJ2-4	NA	TRBV12-3/TRBV12-4	NA	14	CASSVRPAKNIQYF	TGTGCCAGCAGTGTAAGACCAGCCAAAAACATTCAGTACTTC
TRBJ2-7	NA	TRBV2	NA	13	CASTHRALYEQYF	TGTGCCAGCACCCACCGGGCCCTATACGAGCAGTACTTC
TRBJ2-5	few	TRBV20-1	TRBD2	14	CSARLPSGRETQYF	TGCAGTGCTAGATTACCTAGCGGCCGGGAGACCCAGTACTTC
TRBJ2-7	NA	TRBV12-3/TRBV12-4	NA	15	CASSLSSAGSYEQYF	TGTGCCAGCAGTTTGAGCTCGGCAGGCTCCTACGAGCAGTACTTC
TRBJ2-2	NA	TRBV12-3/TRBV12-4	TRBD1	15	CASNEQGVNTGELFF	TGTGCCAGCAATGAACAGGGGGTCAACACCGGGGAGCTGTTTTTT
TRBJ1-1	NA	TRBV20-1	NA	15	CSARPSVAGGTEAFF	TGCAGTGCTAGACCCTCGGTAGCGGGAGGAACTGAAGCTTTCTTT
TRBJ1-6	NA	TRBV12-3/TRBV12-4	NA	14	CASSPLAGNSPLHF	TGTGCCAGCAGTCCTCTCGCCGGGAATTCACCCCTCCACTTT
TRBJ1-2	NA	TRBV7-2	NA	14	CASSSLDRTGGYTF	TGTGCCAGCAGCTCCCTCGACAGGACGGGTGGCTACACCTTC
TRBJ2-6	many	TRBV7-9	NA	15	CASTSGLPGANVLTF	TGTGCCAGCACCAGCGGGCTACCGGGGGCCAACGTCCTGACTTTC
TRBJ2-7	few	TRBV11-1	NA	13	CASSLVQKEAQYF	TGTGCCAGCAGCTTAGTCCAGAAAGAGGCCCAGTACTTC
TRBJ2-2	many	TRBV7-2	TRBD2	15	CASSVSSGSPGELFF	TGTGCCAGCAGCGTCAGTAGCGGGAGTCCCGGGGAGCTGTTTTTT
TRBJ2-6	few	TRBV6-1	NA	17	CASSKPGRSSGANVLTF	TGTGCCAGCAGTAAACCAGGACGGAGCTCTGGGGCCAACGTCCTGACTTTC
TRBJ1-5	NA	TRBV2	NA	15	CASSDMSQSNQPQHF	TGTGCCAGCAGTGATATGAGTCAGAGCAATCAGCCCCAGCATTTT
TRBJ1-2	NA	TRBV12-3/TRBV12-4	TRBD1	13	CASRGGQGGGYTF	TGTGCCAGCAGGGGAGGACAGGGAGGAGGCTACACCTTC
TRBJ2-3	NA	TRBV12-3/TRBV12-4	NA	14	CASRWRVRGDAQYF	TGTGCCAGCAGGTGGAGAGTGAGAGGAGATGCGCAGTATTTC
TRBJ2-7	many	TRBV5-1	NA	15	CASSLGVTARNEQYF	TGCGCCAGCAGCTTGGGTGTGACAGCAAGAAACGAGCAGTACTTC
TRBJ2-1	many	TRBV27	NA	16	CASSTTGTGSYNEQFF	TGTGCCAGCAGTACCACCGGGACCGGGAGCTACAATGAGCAGTTCTTC
TRBJ1-1	NA	TRBV5-1	NA	12	CASSWAGDRAFF	TGCGCCAGCAGCTGGGCGGGAGACCGAGCTTTCTTT
TRBJ2-3	NA	TRBV20-1	TRBD2	16	CSAGTTTEEIEDTQYF	TGCAGTGCGGGGACTACCACCGAGGAGATAGAAGATACGCAGTATTTT
TRBJ1-1	NA	TRBV24-1	NA	13	CATSESSNTEAFF	TGTGCCACCAGTGAGTCTTCGAACACTGAAGCTTTCTTT
TRBJ2-1	many	TRBV20-1	NA	11	CSAELGNEQFF	TGCAGTGCCGAGTTGGGGAATGAGCAGTTCTTC